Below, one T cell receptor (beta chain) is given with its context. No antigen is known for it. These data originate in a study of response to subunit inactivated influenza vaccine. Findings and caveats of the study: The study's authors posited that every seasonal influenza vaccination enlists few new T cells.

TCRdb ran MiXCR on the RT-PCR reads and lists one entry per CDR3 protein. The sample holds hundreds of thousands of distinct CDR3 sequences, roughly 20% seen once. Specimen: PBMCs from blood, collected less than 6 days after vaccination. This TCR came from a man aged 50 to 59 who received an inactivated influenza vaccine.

The CDR3: CASRGDYSNQPQHF. The CDR3, as DNA: TGTGCCAGCAGAGGGGACTATAGCAATCAGCCCCAGCATTTT. The rearrangement links TRBV2 to TRBJ1-5; possible D gene TRBD1, 5 bases. This CDR3 is built from 14 residues. Trimming pared 6 bases from V and 0 bases from J, leaving 9 bases between. The germline gives CDR1 SNHLY, CDR2 FYNNEI. The variable domain in full, with the rest retrieved from reference TRBV2 and TRBJ1-5, is EPEVTQTPSHQVTQMGQEVILRCVPISNHLYFYWYRQILGQKVEFLVSFYNNEISEKSEIFDDQFSVERPDGSNFTLKIRSTKLEDSAMYFCASRGDYSNQPQHFGDGTRLSIL.